The 9 T cell receptor beta chains reported below all come from one sample, sequenced in a study of PD-L1 blockade in urothelial cancer (dated by TCRdb to the late 2010s). Read against the paper, the sample's time point label means: pretreatment peripheral blood. Library construction relied on the immunoSEQ multiplex PCR assay. In TCRdb, the immuneACCESS table is reduced to in-frame sequences with V and J assigned. These tables do not hold every clone; where another copy was compared, an unresolved V gene accounts for under half, and the others remain unexplained. This sample has tens of thousands of clones in its table, and around 86% of those were observed once. The ten largest clones take up 2.5% to 4% of the sample. Sequenced here: PBMCs, sampled around atezolizumab (anti-PD-L1) treatment. These receptors all come from a man aged 65 to 85 with urothelial cancer.

The V call is TRBV30, the J call TRBJ2-1; the match to TRBD2 covers 8 bases. Germline V lookup: CDR1 GTSNPN, CDR2 SVGIG (reference sequence). This CDR3 is 16 amino acids long. V lost 5 bases and J lost 4; bases outside the gene matches: 13. The CDR3 here is CAWGRLGSGKYNEQFF. The CDR3 nucleotides read TGTGCCTGGGGCCGGTTGGGTAGCGGGAAATACAATGAGCAGTTCTTC. Filled out from reference TRBV30 and TRBJ2-1, the complete variable domain reads SQTIHQWPATLVQPVGSPLSLECTVEGTSNPNLYWYRQAAGRGLQLLFYSVGIGQISSEVPQNLSASRPQDRQFILSSKKLLLSDSGFYLCAWGRLGSGKYNEQFFGPGTRLTVL.

About this clone: This CDR3 fails to terminate in the conserved phenylalanine or tryptophan, so it likely reflects a read error. V is TRBV4-2 and J is TRBJ2-7, with D perhaps matching TRBD1 (6 bases). The CDR3 spans 13 residues. Per the germline V gene, CDR1 is LGHNA and CDR2 is YNFKEQ. The V and J ends lost 2 bases and 2 bases respectively, with 7 bases between them. The CDR3 region is CASSQNRAYEQYL. CDR3 coding DNA: TGTGCCAGCAGCCAAAACAGGGCCTACGAGCAGTACCTC.

The chain carries TRBV18 and TRBJ1-1; D call uncertain. The CDR3 loop spans 13 amino acids. V lost 3 bases, J lost 3 bases, and 8 bases lay in between. CDR1 and CDR2 (germline): KGHSH, LQKENI. CDR3 amino acids: CASSPGRDTEAFF. CDR3 bases: TGTGCCAGCTCACCCGGGCGGGACACTGAAGCTTTCTTT.

This clone was observed a few times. V gene TRBV10-3 combines with J gene TRBJ2-7, with D unresolved. Trimming took 2 bases from V and 3 from J, leaving 5 bases between them. CDR3 size: 12 residues. Germline V gives CDR1 ENHRY, CDR2 SYGVKD. CDR3: CAISERVYEQYF. The CDR3 DNA follows: TGTGCCATCAGTGAGAGAGTCTACGAGCAGTACTTC.

The V call is TRBV18, the J call TRBJ2-5; 14 bases are shared with TRBD2. J gave up 3 bases and V 6 bases, and 3 bases lay outside the gene matches. This CDR3 contains 15 residues. Germline loops: CDR1 KGHSH, CDR2 LQKENI. The CDR3 nucleotides read TGTGCCAGCTCTCCGGGACTAGCGGGAGAAGAGACCCAGTACTTC. Residues: CASSPGLAGEETQYF.

The chain employs TRBV14 and TRBJ1-5; 8 bases agree with TRBD1. Per the germline V gene, CDR1 is SGHDN and CDR2 is FVKESK. After removal of 5 bases from V and 9 bases from J, the junction contained 3 bases not matched to a gene. This CDR3 has 12 residues. CDR3 bases: TGTGCCAGCAGCGCCGGACAGGGGCCCCAGCATTTT. Translation: CASSAGQGPQHF.

V usage is TRBV27 and J usage is TRBJ2-5; 7 positions agree with TRBD2. CDR3 length: 16 amino acids. Germline CDR1 reads MNHEY; CDR2 reads SMNVEV (reference sequence). Germline trimming cut 1 base from V and 3 bases from J; bases unmatched to any gene: 8. The chain's CDR3 is CASSLLGGRAKETQYF. The CDR3 DNA reads as TGTGCCAGCAGTTTATTGGGGGGGAGGGCCAAAGAGACCCAGTACTTC.

This chain connects TRBV5-1 to TRBJ2-2; D perhaps matches TRBD1 (6 bases). This CDR3 region has 13 residues. Trimming left V 3 bases short and J 5 bases short, with 8 bases between. In germline, CDR1 is SGHRS, CDR2 YFSETQ. In DNA, the CDR3 is TGCGCCAGCAGCTCAGGGGTTACCGGGGAGCTGTTTTTT. The encoded protein is CASSSGVTGELFF.

V and J are TRBV10-3 and TRBJ2-1, with TRBD1 identical over 9 bases. CDR1 ENHRY and CDR2 SYGVKD come from the germline V gene. The ends lost 6 bases at V and 6 bases at J; junction bases unmatched: 6. CDR3 length equals 14 residues. CDR3 region: CAIRPGQGSNEQFF. For the CDR3, the DNA is TGTGCCATCAGACCCGGACAGGGGAGCAATGAGCAGTTCTTC.